This TCR beta chain derives from a study of blood T cell repertoires in COVID-19. About the research overall: Sources were T cells, B-cell-depleted T cells, or PBMCs; the material itself was cDNA or gDNA.

J gave up 6 bases and V 5 bases, and 9 bases lay outside the gene matches. Germline V gene data show CDR1 as KGHSH and CDR2 as LQKENI. This CDR3 is built from 15 residues. Using immunoSEQ multiplex PCR, the repertoire was profiled, and TCRdb retains in-frame clones only, with some absent. The sample includes about 100,000 clones, just under 85% seen only once; the top ten take roughly 12%. The chain has TRBV18 and TRBJ1-3, with 8 bases aligning to TRBD1. The sequence was collected from a man in his fifties or sixties with active or convalescent COVID-19. Source material: peripheral blood. The CDR3 DNA follows: TGTGCCAGCTCATCGCCGACAGGGGCAATAAACACCATATATTTT. It specifies CASSSPTGAINTIYF. The whole variable domain, filled in from reference TRBV18 and TRBJ1-3, reads NAGVMQNPRHLVRRRGQEARLRCSPMKGHSHVYWYRQLPEEGLKFMVYLQKENIIDESGMPKERFSAEFPKEGPSILRIQQVVRGDSAAYFCASSSPTGAINTIYFGEGSWLTVV.